This TCR beta chain was captured by sequencing in a study of T cell repertoires in cytomegalovirus infection (dated by TCRdb to the late 2010s). About the investigation overall: Because public TCR beta signatures pointed to carriage of CMV infection together with the matching HLA type, the HLA type of each donor mattered for the analysis.

Study-level results and caveats: The ex vivo response was dominated by HLA-C-restricted CMV-specific TCR beta clonotypes, and the single most frequent clonotype in two of eight donors was supplied by these HLA-C-restricted clonotypes. In both this cohort and an independent cohort of over 350 donors, the cumulative frequency of public TCR beta family members distinguished carriers of CMV infection plus the relevant HLA type.

With regard to this clonotype: The target of this receptor is not known. No clone much larger than this one lies a single base away; base qualities are absent.

Sequencing instrument: Illumina HiSeq 1500. Starting from the raw public reads, TCRdb applied fastp trimming at Q25, assembled clones with MiXCR and retained in-frame beta chains. Each CDR3 protein gets just one entry, which takes the most common genes and DNA from the rows behind it. The sample has fewer than 550,000 distinct CDR3 sequences on record, around 32% of them singletons. The ten largest make up about 13% of the sample. The sequence was obtained from a human donor in good health (CMV status not recorded). Some clones in this sample may be carry-over from other donors' samples. Sequenced input: PBMCs.

DNA sequence: TGCGCCAGCAGCCAAGAGGAGGGTGGTAAAAACATTCAGTACTTC. This sequence encodes CASSQEEGGKNIQYF. Recombination connected TRBV4-1 to TRBJ2-4; TRBD2 is a weak D gene call, 6 bases matching. CDR1 and CDR2 (MGHRA, YSYEKL) derive from the germline V gene. Trimming costs V 0 bases and J 4 bases, and their ends lie 10 bases apart. Measured from the cysteine to the phenylalanine, the CDR3 is 15 residues long. The DNA shown is the 45-base CDR3, in frame from base 1.